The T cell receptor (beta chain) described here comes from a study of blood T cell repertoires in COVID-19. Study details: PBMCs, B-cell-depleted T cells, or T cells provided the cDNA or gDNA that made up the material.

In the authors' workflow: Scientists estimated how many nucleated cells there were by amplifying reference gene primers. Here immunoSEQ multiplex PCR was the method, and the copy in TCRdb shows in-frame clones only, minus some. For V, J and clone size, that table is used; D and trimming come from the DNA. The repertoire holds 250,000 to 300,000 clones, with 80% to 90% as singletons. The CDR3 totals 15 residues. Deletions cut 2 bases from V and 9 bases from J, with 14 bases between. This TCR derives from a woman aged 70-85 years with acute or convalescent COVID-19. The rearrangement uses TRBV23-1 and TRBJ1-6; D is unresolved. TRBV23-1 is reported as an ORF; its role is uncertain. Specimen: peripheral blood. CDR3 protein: CASSQRWERSSPLHF. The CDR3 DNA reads TGCGCCAGCAGTCAAAGGTGGGAGAGGAGTTCACCCCTCCACTTT.